This is a list of T cell receptor beta chains from one sample in a study of T cells in Graves' hyperthyroidism and ophthalmopathy. TCRdb re-analysed the multiplex PCR reads in MiXCR, keeping a single row per CDR3 protein. Among 550,000 to 700,000 distinct CDR3 sequences listed, approximately 14% were seen once. Sequenced input: blood. Source of these receptors: a woman between 40 and 55 years old with Graves' ophthalmopathy. CDR3s include the opening cysteine and the closing phenylalanine or tryptophan. Each record gives: CDR3 protein, J gene, V gene.

CASSPRWGTEAFF,TRBJ1-1,TRBV7-3
CAISEPDRDTEAFF,TRBJ1-1,TRBV10-3
CASSKRGQTPGANVLTF,TRBJ2-6,TRBV27
CASSVHRGRPVYEQYF,TRBJ2-7,TRBV6-5
CSAAGTARTQYF,TRBJ2-5,TRBV20-1
CAISRTGEDTGELFF,TRBJ2-2,TRBV10-3
CASSFPGENTIYF,TRBJ1-3,TRBV7-3
CASSKGLAGIYEQYF,TRBJ2-7,TRBV6-1
CATSPAREQETQYF,TRBJ2-5,TRBV15
CASGLVEEGNQPQHF,TRBJ1-5,TRBV12-5
CASSLVGVPSRGYEQYF,TRBJ2-7,TRBV11-1
CASSWGTVGNTIYF,TRBJ1-3,TRBV28